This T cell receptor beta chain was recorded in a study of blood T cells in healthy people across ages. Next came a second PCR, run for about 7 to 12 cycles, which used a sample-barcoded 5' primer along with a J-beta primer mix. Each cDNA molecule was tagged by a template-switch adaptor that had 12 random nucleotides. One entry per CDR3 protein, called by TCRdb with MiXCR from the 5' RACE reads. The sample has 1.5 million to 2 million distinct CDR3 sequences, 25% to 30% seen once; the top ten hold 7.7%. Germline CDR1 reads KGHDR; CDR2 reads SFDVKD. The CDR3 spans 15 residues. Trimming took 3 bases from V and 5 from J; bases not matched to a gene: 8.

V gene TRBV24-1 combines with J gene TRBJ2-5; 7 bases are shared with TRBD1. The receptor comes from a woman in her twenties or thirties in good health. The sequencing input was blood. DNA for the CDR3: TGTGCCACCAGTGATCAGGGACAGCCCCAGGAGACCCAGTACTTC. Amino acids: CATSDQGQPQETQYF.